A single sample is the source of the 20 T cell receptor beta chains below, sequenced in a study of beta chain features in type 1 diabetes. Study-level points and caveats: TCRB CDR3s were moderately but significantly shorter in Type 1 diabetes patients in all four CD4+ subsets.

The study reverse transcribed the entire isolated RNA, so it sequenced expressed TCRB transcripts. Measured with immunoSEQ multiplex PCR; TCRdb has only the in-frame clones, and not every one. The repertoire holds 400,000 or so clones, with 9.6% as singletons. These TCRs are of unknown antigen specificity. What was sequenced was central memory CD4+ T cells from blood. The receptors here all came from a man aged 25-40 years with type 1 diabetes.

The rearrangement uses TRBV11-2 and TRBJ2-7; D is possibly TRBD1 (5 bases). V lost 3 bases and J 6 bases, leaving 12 bases between the germline ends. The CDR3 has 13 residues. CDR1 and CDR2 (germline): SGHAT, FQNNGV. CDR3 DNA sequence: TGTGCCAGCAGCTTTCAGACAGAGACCGAGCAGTACTTC. Protein: CASSFQTETEQYF.

In DNA form, the CDR3 reads TGTGCCAGCAGGCGAAGGGGGAGTGGGGCCAACGTCCTGACTTTC. Its translation is CASRRRGSGANVLTF. The chain uses TRBV7-8 and TRBJ2-6, with D possibly matching TRBD1 (6 bases). Deletions cut 6 bases from V and 3 bases from J, with 12 bases between. Germline V gene data show CDR1 as SGHVS and CDR2 as FQNEAQ. The CDR3 spans 15 residues.

The chain combines TRBV2 with TRBJ1-1; D gene uncertain. The CDR3 contains 14 residues. In germline, CDR1 is SNHLY, CDR2 FYNNEI. V lost 4 bases and J 4 bases, leaving 13 bases between the germline ends. CDR3 nucleotide sequence: TGTGCCAGCAGTGTCCGGGATTGGGGCACTGAAGCTTTCTTT. It is translated as CASSVRDWGTEAFF.

The gene calls are TRBV20-1 and TRBJ1-1; no firm D call. The CDR3 sequence is 11 residues long. Per germline, CDR1 DFQATT and CDR2 SNEGSKA (reference sequence). Trimming shortened V by 2 bases and J by 10 bases, and 11 bases separated the two germline ends. CDR3 nucleotides: TGCAGTGCTAGAAGGTCCCCAGGAGCTTTCTTT. Protein: CSARRSPGAFF.

This rearrangement joins TRBV7-9 to TRBJ2-1; TRBD2 matches at 9 bases. This CDR3 comprises 14 residues. V shed 6 bases and J 4 bases; nucleotides not matched to a gene: 4. CDR1 and CDR2 (germline): SEHNR, FQNEAQ (reference sequence). CDR3 nucleotides: TGTGCCAGCAGGGGACTAGCAATTTACAATGAGCAGTTCTTC. Encoded protein: CASRGLAIYNEQFF.

CDR3 amino acids: CASSRDRGRVNTEAFF. The CDR3 coding sequence is TGTGCCAGCAGCAGGGACAGGGGGCGAGTGAACACTGAAGCTTTCTTT. The rearrangement uses TRBV27 and TRBJ1-1; 12 nucleotides match TRBD1. CDR1 and CDR2 (germline): MNHEY, SMNVEV (reference sequence). After removal of 6 bases from V and 0 bases from J, the junction contained 5 bases not matched to a gene. There are 16 residues in the CDR3.

This chain joins TRBV27 and TRBJ2-7, with D perhaps assigned TRBD1 or TRBD2 (5 bases each). V lost 6 bases, J lost 6 bases, and 12 bases lay in between. The CDR3 has 12 residues. CDR1 and CDR2 from the germline V gene are MNHEY and SMNVEV (reference sequence). The CDR3 spells CASSTGRLEQYF. CDR3 coding DNA: TGTGCCAGCAGCACGGGACGGCTCGAGCAGTACTTC.

As regards this clone: This sample also contains other DNA sequences that code for the same CDR3. CDR3 amino acids: CASSYRYQETQYF. The CDR3 coding sequence is TGTGCCAGCAGTTACCGATATCAAGAGACCCAGTACTTC. The rearrangement uses TRBV6-6 and TRBJ2-5; the D is unclear. Germline CDR1 reads MNHNY; CDR2 reads SVGAGI (reference sequence). Trimming shortened V by 2 bases and J by 2 bases, and 6 bases separated the two germline ends. This CDR3 has 13 amino acids.

The gene calls are TRBV25-1 and TRBJ2-2, with D possibly TRBD1 on 6 matching bases. CDR3 size: 16 residues. Per the germline V gene, CDR1 is MGHDK and CDR2 is SYGVNS. The V end was cut by 4 bases, the J end by 0 bases, with 12 bases between. The CDR3 sequence: CASSGRDITNTGELFF. As DNA, the CDR3 is TGTGCCAGCAGTGGACGGGACATCACGAACACCGGGGAGCTGTTTTTT.

This clone appeared many times. CDR3 loop: CASRAQGAGANVLTF. The CDR3 nucleotides read TGTGCCAGCAGAGCGCAGGGGGCTGGGGCCAACGTCCTGACTTTC. The chain uses TRBV27 and TRBJ2-6; 7 bases are shared with TRBD1. After removal of 6 bases from V and 2 bases from J, the junction contained 4 bases not matched to a gene. The CDR3 loop spans 15 amino acids. CDR1 MNHEY and CDR2 SMNVEV come from the germline V gene (reference sequence).

Comments on this clone: Different DNA sequences within this sample yield the same CDR3. The chain joins TRBV11-2 to TRBJ2-5, with D uncertain. V lost 1 base and J lost 5, with 11 bases in between. Looked up from germline, CDR1 is SGHAT and CDR2 is FQNNGV. There are 14 residues in the CDR3. The CDR3 protein is CASSLVSGGETQYF. CDR3 DNA: TGTGCCAGCAGCTTAGTATCTGGTGGGGAGACCCAGTACTTC.

Only a few counts were recorded for this clone. The chain links TRBV28 to TRBJ1-5, with TRBD1 matching over 9 bases. Per germline, CDR1 MDHEN and CDR2 SYDVKM. The CDR3 extends over 15 amino acids. The V segment lost 3 bases and the J segment 7 bases; nucleotides outside the gene matches: 7. CDR3 coding DNA: TGTGCCAGCAGTTTCCCACAGGGGGCCTTCCAGCCCCAGCATTTT. Translation: CASSFPQGAFQPQHF. The whole variable domain, filled in from reference TRBV28 and TRBJ1-5, reads DVKVTQSSRYLVKRTGEKVFLECVQDMDHENMFWYRQDPGLGLRLIYFSYDVKMKEKGDIPEGYSVSREKKERFSLILESASTNQTSMYLCASSFPQGAFQPQHFGDGTRLSIL.

This clone was seen repeatedly, ten times or more. This rearrangement joins TRBV30 to TRBJ2-2; TRBD1 agrees at 7 bases. Germline trimming cut 5 bases from V and 4 bases from J; bases unmatched to any gene: 13. In germline, CDR1 is GTSNPN, CDR2 SVGIG (reference sequence). This CDR3 has 16 amino acids. The DNA of the CDR3 is TGTGCCTGGGCTCAGGGGGTCTATCGGGGCACCGGGGAGCTGTTTTTT. The encoded protein is CAWAQGVYRGTGELFF.

Concerning this clone: A read error may be the cause here, since a much bigger clone is one base away. Other DNA sequences of this sample code for an identical CDR3. V gene TRBV7-9 combines with J gene TRBJ2-7; the match to TRBD2 covers 8 bases. The V gene's germline CDR1 is SEHNR and CDR2 FQNEAQ (reference sequence). V was pared by 5 bases and J by 2 bases, with 5 bases of the junction left unmatched. This CDR3 contains 14 residues. The CDR3 region has the DNA TGTGCCAGCAGCCTCGGGAGGGGAACCTACGAGCAGTACTTC. This gives the protein CASSLGRGTYEQYF.

This clone showed up just a few times. V is TRBV9 and J is TRBJ1-1; D perhaps matches TRBD1 (5 bases). The CDR3 has 14 amino acids. Deletions cut 7 bases from V and 7 bases from J, with 20 bases between. Germline V lookup: CDR1 SGDLS, CDR2 YYNGEE. The CDR3 region is CASPRGGTEGEAFF. The CDR3, as DNA: TGTGCCAGCCCTCGGGGGGGTACCGAAGGTGAAGCTTTCTTT.

This chain connects TRBV2 to TRBJ2-7; maybe TRBD1 (5 bases). CDR3 size: 15 residues. CDR1 and CDR2 from the germline V gene are SNHLY and FYNNEI. The V end lost 6 bases, the J end lost 0 bases, and 15 bases lay between the germline ends. The CDR3 protein is CASSARQSNSYEQYF. The CDR3 DNA follows: TGTGCCAGCAGCGCACGACAGTCCAACTCCTACGAGCAGTACTTC. Variable domain in full (rest from reference TRBV2 and TRBJ2-7): EPEVTQTPSHQVTQMGQEVILRCVPISNHLYFYWYRQILGQKVEFLVSFYNNEISEKSEIFDDQFSVERPDGSNFTLKIRSTKLEDSAMYFCASSARQSNSYEQYFGPGTRLTVT.

This clone was recorded many times. V gene TRBV4-2 combines with J gene TRBJ2-7, with D hard to call. Trimming left V 4 bases short and J 3 bases short, with 10 bases between. CDR1 is LGHNA and CDR2 is YNFKEQ in the germline V gene. This CDR3 has 13 residues. For the CDR3, the DNA is TGTGCCAGCAGCCCCAGCACGAGCTACGAGCAGTACTTC. Its translation: CASSPSTSYEQYF.

The J gene is TRBJ2-1, the V gene TRBV6-1; 11 positions match TRBD2. Germline CDR1 MNHNS, CDR2 SASEGT. V was pared by 4 bases and J by 1 base, with 3 bases of the junction left unmatched. The CDR3 has 16 amino acids. CDR3 amino acids: CASSVTSGTSYNEQFF. For the CDR3, the DNA is TGTGCCAGCAGTGTGACTAGCGGGACTTCCTACAATGAGCAGTTCTTC.

This clone was picked up a small number of times. J is TRBJ2-5 and V is TRBV7-2; D may be TRBD1 (6 bases). The CDR3 is made up of 13 amino acids. The germline gives CDR1 SGHTA, CDR2 FQGNSA. Deletions cut 5 bases from V and 2 bases from J, with 9 bases between. The CDR3 spells CASSGQRQETQYF. The CDR3 bases are TGTGCCAGCAGCGGACAGAGACAAGAGACCCAGTACTTC.

The chain has TRBV11-2 and TRBJ2-1; D is unclear. The CDR3 sequence is 12 residues long. V lost 5 bases and J lost 10, with 12 bases in between. Germline V CDR1 and CDR2: SGHAT, FQNNGV. The DNA for the CDR3 is TGTGCCAGCAGCCAAGATCGAAGGGAGCAGTTCTTC. The encoded protein is CASSQDRREQFF.